The 9 T cell receptor beta chains below come from one sample, sequenced in a study of blood T cell repertoires in COVID-19. Clones were read by immunoSEQ multiplex PCR, and TCRdb kept only the in-frame ones, dropping some. The profile shows 70,000 to 85,000 clones, around nine tenths of them singletons. Sequencing was performed on peripheral blood. The origin of the receptors is a woman in her fifties or sixties with acute or convalescent COVID-19.

The chain recombines TRBV24-1 with TRBJ2-5; 9 bases agree with TRBD1. After removal of 3 bases from V and 5 bases from J, the junction contained 6 bases not matched to a gene. In germline, CDR1 is KGHDR, CDR2 SFDVKD. The CDR3 runs 15 residues. CDR3 amino acids: CATSDITGGGETQYF. The DNA of the CDR3 is TGTGCCACCAGTGATATTACAGGGGGCGGGGAGACCCAGTACTTC.

V and J are TRBV3-1 (or the pseudogene TRBV3-2) and TRBJ2-2, with TRBD1 matching 10 bases. With V trimmed by 0 bases and J by 8 bases, 6 bases remained unmatched. This CDR3 has 16 amino acids. CDR1 is LGHDT and CDR2 is YNNKEL in the germline V gene (reference sequence). The CDR3 region has the DNA TGTGCCAGCAGCCAAGAAGGACAGGGGGTTCATGGGGAGCTGTTTTTT. Translated: CASSQEGQGVHGELFF.

This clone was observed a single time. This chain connects TRBV19 to TRBJ1-3, with 9 bases matching TRBD1. CDR3 size: 15 residues. Germline V lookup: CDR1 LNHDA, CDR2 SQIVND (reference sequence). V dropped 3 bases and J dropped 1; count of bases not matched to a gene: 1. This chain's CDR3 is CASSIGTGSGNTIYF. The CDR3 coding sequence is TGTGCCAGTAGTATTGGGACAGGGTCTGGAAACACCATATATTTT.

The genes are TRBV18 and TRBJ1-1; the D gene is possibly TRBD1 (5 bases). The V and J ends lost 4 bases and 4 bases respectively, with 16 bases between them. CDR1 and CDR2 (germline): KGHSH, LQKENI. This CDR3 contains 15 residues. The CDR3 DNA follows: TGTGCCAGCTCACTCCTTAGGGGCCTTTCCACTGAAGCTTTCTTT. It codes for CASSLLRGLSTEAFF.

V and J are TRBV7-2 and TRBJ2-3, with D perhaps matching TRBD2 (5 bases). V lost 1 base to trimming and J lost 6 bases, with 11 bases between them. The CDR3 has 14 residues. Germline-derived CDR1 and CDR2 are SGHTA and FQGNSA. The CDR3 reads CASSLEFSADTQYF. CDR3 nucleotide sequence: TGTGCCAGCAGCTTAGAGTTTAGCGCGGATACGCAGTATTTT.

There are a few counts of this clone. The chain carries TRBV5-1 and TRBJ2-1; D possibly corresponds to TRBD1 (6 bases). The CDR3 covers 14 residues. Trimming removed 4 bases from V and 6 bases from J, with 14 bases in between. In germline, CDR1 is SGHRS, CDR2 YFSETQ. The CDR3 DNA follows: TGCGCCAGCAGCATACTACAGGGACGCAATGAGCAGTTCTTC. Protein: CASSILQGRNEQFF.

The chain carries TRBV7-2 and TRBJ2-3, with 9 bases identical to TRBD2. V was clipped by 1 base and J by 6 bases; unmatched bases: 5. The CDR3 is made up of 15 amino acids. Looked up from germline, CDR1 is SGHTA and CDR2 is FQGNSA. CDR3 sequence (DNA): TGTGCCAGCAGCTTAGTTTGGCGGGGGGGCGATACGCAGTATTTT. Translated, it gives CASSLVWRGGDTQYF.

The genes are TRBV4-3 and TRBJ2-5, with D perhaps matching TRBD2 (6 bases). Germline CDR1 is LGHNA and CDR2 is YSLEER. This CDR3 has 15 residues. Trimming took off 8 bases at V and 3 bases at J, with 19 bases between the two ends. DNA of the CDR3: TGCGCCAGCCGACCCTTGGGACGGACTAAAGAGACCCAGTACTTC. Its protein product is CASRPLGRTKETQYF.

The chain combines TRBV5-1 with TRBJ2-7; the D is unclear. The CDR3 sequence is 13 residues long. Germline V gene data show CDR1 as SGHRS and CDR2 as YFSETQ. Trimming stripped 1 base from V and 1 base from J, with 6 bases between. CDR3 region: CASSLSTSYEQYF. The CDR3 bases are TGCGCCAGCAGCTTGAGCACTTCCTACGAGCAGTACTTC.